The rows below give T cell receptor beta chains drawn from one sample of a study of persistence of HIV-infected CD4 T cells. The protocol was immunoSEQ multiplex PCR, while the TCRdb copy is restricted to in-frame clones and leaves out a portion. The sample holds tens of thousands of clones, roughly nine tenths seen once. The antigens of these receptors remain unknown. Here the sequenced sample was CD4+ T cells sorted from PBMCs after approximately 19-hour stimulation, taken from a patient who received antiretroviral therapy. The receptors were gathered from an adult woman with HIV who was CMV-seropositive. The conserved cysteine and the conserved F or W are not part of the CDR3 here. Size tells how often a clone was seen (once, few, many) or the class of an expanded clone, and some rows leave it out.

V gene	CDR3 length	clone size	J gene	CDR3 protein
TRBV19	12	.	TRBJ1-5	ASSWGDSNQPQH
TRBV2	12	few	TRBJ1-2	ASRTDRGSDGYT
TRBV12-5	12	.	TRBJ2-2	ASGLGTPTGELF
TRBV5-8	15	.	TRBJ2-6	ASSLFRGVAGANVLT
TRBV11-2	14	.	TRBJ1-4	ASSPYGGQNNEKLF
TRBV5-1	12	.	TRBJ2-7	ASSFSGRSYEQY
TRBV6-5	10	.	TRBJ1-3	ASTDAGNTIY
TRBV5-1	13	.	TRBJ1-1	ASSPFGTVNTEAF
TRBV30	12	few	TRBJ1-1	AGRLGGMNTEAF
TRBV5-1	11	once	TRBJ1-2	ASGSGSNYGYT
TRBV10-2	12	.	TRBJ1-2	ASSEWGQGTGYT
TRBV6-5	13	few	TRBJ1-6	ASSTGTTGVGPLH
TRBV2	12	.	TRBJ2-1	ASSEMGRDNEQF
TRBV7-3	13	.	TRBJ2-7	ASSLTFGGSYEQY
TRBV5-1	11	.	TRBJ2-4	ASSLDPWNIQY
TRBV27	14	.	TRBJ1-6	ASSPKGGREGSPLH
TRBV6-1	12	.	TRBJ1-1	ASSDQGGLVLAF